The clone carrying this T cell receptor (beta chain) was observed a few times. This sample is part of a study of identical twins. Using its own MiXCR run on the 5' RACE reads, TCRdb lists one record per CDR3 protein. Counted here are approximately 890,000 distinct CDR3 sequences, more than 9% occurring once; the ten biggest clones make up around 1.6%. The data also belong to a second study, concerning yellow fever vaccine responses in identical twins.

This clonotype was obtained from a woman between 18 and 30 years old in good health. The specimen sequenced was PBMCs.

CDR3 in amino acids: CASSFLEQYF. In DNA form, the CDR3 reads TGTGCCAGCAGTTTCCTCGAGCAGTACTTC. V is TRBV2 and J is TRBJ2-7; no reliable D call. CDR1 is SNHLY and CDR2 is FYNNEI in the germline V gene. The V end lost 5 bases, the J end lost 6 bases, and 5 bases lay between the germline ends. The CDR3 contains 10 residues.